This T cell receptor (beta chain) was sequenced for a study of beta chain features in type 1 diabetes. Overall study findings and caveats: Within patients, naive, central memory and Treg TCRB repertoires seemed more similar than within healthy donors. Type 1 diabetes patients showed fewer insertions and more deletions at VDJ junctions. Moderate yet significant TCRB CDR3 shortening was seen in Type 1 diabetes patients in all four CD4+ subsets.

Trimming shortened V by 4 bases and J by 0 bases, and 11 bases separated the two germline ends. In germline, CDR1 is SGHNT, CDR2 YYREEE (reference sequence). The CDR3 spans 14 residues. Notes on this clone: Its antigen remains unknown.

Expressed TCRB transcripts were sequenced because the isolated RNA had all been reverse transcribed beforehand. The repertoire was sequenced with immunoSEQ multiplex PCR; TCRdb's copy has only in-frame clones and lacks some. The data contain roughly 230,000 clones, about 9.3% of them singletons. Cell sorting via CD45RO/CCR7/CD25/CD127/CD95/CD27 was performed to obtain CD4+ naive, central memory, regulatory and stem cell-like memory cells. The TCR originated in a young woman in good health. The sequencing sample was made of naive CD4+ T cells from blood. The J gene is TRBJ2-7, the V gene TRBV5-4, with TRBD1 as a possible D gene (5 bases). CDR3 amino acids: CASSLQESSYEQYF. DNA for the CDR3: TGTGCCAGCAGCCTACAGGAGAGCTCCTACGAGCAGTACTTC.